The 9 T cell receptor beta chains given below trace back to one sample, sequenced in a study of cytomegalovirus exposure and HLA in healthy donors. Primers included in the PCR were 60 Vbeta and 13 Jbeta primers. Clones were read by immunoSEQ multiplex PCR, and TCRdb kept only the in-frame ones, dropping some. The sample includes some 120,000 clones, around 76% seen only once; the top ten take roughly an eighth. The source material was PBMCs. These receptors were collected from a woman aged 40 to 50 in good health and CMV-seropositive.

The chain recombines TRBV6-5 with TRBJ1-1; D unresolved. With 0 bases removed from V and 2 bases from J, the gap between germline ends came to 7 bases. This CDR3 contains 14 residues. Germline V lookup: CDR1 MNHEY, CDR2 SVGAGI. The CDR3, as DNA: TGTGCCAGCAGTTACTCCCTACCCAACACTGAAGCTTTCTTT. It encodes CASSYSLPNTEAFF.

The CDR3 loop is CASRRDREGKLFF. The CDR3 coding sequence is TGTGCCAGCAGGAGGGACAGGGAGGGAAAACTGTTTTTT. V usage is TRBV6-1 and J usage is TRBJ1-4, with 9 bases matching TRBD1. Germline CDR1 is MNHNS and CDR2 is SASEGT. J gave up 10 bases and V 6 bases, and 6 bases lay outside the gene matches. This CDR3 comprises 13 residues.

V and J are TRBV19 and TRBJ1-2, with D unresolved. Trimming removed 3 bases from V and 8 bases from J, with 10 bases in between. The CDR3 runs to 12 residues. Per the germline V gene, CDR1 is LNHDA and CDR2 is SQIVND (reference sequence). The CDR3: CASSMVANGYTF. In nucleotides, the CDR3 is TGTGCCAGTAGTATGGTTGCTAACGGCTACACCTTC.

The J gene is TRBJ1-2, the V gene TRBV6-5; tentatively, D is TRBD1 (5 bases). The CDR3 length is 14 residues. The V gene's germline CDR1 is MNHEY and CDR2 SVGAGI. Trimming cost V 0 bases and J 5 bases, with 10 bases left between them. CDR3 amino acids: CASSYSIGAYGYTF. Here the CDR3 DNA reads TGTGCCAGCAGTTACTCGATTGGGGCTTATGGCTACACCTTC.

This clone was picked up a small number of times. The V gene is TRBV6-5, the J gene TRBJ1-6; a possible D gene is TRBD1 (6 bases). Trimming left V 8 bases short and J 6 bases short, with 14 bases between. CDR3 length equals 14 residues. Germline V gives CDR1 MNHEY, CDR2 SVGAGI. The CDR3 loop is CASGSRTVNSPLHF. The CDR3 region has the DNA TGTGCCAGCGGATCTAGGACAGTTAATTCACCCCTCCACTTT.

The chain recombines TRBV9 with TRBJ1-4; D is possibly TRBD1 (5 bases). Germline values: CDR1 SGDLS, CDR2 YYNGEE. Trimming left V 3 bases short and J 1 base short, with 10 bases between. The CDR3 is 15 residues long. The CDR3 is CASSATVGTNEKLFF. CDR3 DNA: TGTGCCAGCAGCGCGACAGTGGGAACTAATGAAAAACTGTTTTTT.

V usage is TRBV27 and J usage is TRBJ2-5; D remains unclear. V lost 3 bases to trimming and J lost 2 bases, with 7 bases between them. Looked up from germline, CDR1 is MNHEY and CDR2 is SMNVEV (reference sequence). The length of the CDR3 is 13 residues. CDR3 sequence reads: CASSFRFQETQYF. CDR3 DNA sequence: TGTGCCAGCAGTTTTCGGTTTCAAGAGACCCAGTACTTC.

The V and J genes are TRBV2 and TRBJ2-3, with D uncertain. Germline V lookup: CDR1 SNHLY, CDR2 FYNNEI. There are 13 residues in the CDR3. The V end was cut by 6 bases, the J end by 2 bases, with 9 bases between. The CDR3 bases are TGTGCCAGCAGCTCCGACAACACAGATACGCAGTATTTT. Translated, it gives CASSSDNTDTQYF.

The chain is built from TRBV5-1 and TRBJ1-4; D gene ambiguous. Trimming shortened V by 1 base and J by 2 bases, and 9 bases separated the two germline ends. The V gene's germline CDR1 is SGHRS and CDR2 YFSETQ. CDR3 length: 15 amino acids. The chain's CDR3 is CASSLSTGTNEKLFF. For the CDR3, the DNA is TGCGCCAGCAGCTTGAGTACGGGGACTAATGAAAAACTGTTTTTT.